The 31 T cell receptor beta chains presented below share a single source sample, sequenced in a study of CD8 T cells in Susac syndrome. RNA, at about 0.45 to 1 ug, was reverse transcribed with random hexamers. From the immunoSEQ multiplex PCR reads, TCRdb called clonotypes with MiXCR, one entry per CDR3 protein. The table lists about 50,000 distinct CDR3 sequences, 93% of them singletons. The material sequenced was CD8+ T cells from PBMCs. These receptors were collected from a human donor with multiple sclerosis.

This chain connects TRBV11-2 to TRBJ2-3, with D perhaps TRBD1 (6 bases). Germline-derived CDR1 and CDR2 are SGHAT and FQNNGV. The length of the CDR3 is 13 residues. V dropped 5 bases and J dropped 7 bases, with 13 bases sitting between them. CDR3 protein: CASSPNREYTQYF. For the CDR3, the DNA is TGTGCCAGCAGCCCGAACAGGGAGTATACGCAGTATTTT. The variable domain in full, completed from reference TRBV11-2 and TRBJ2-3, reads EAGVAQSPRYKIIEKRQSVAFWCNPISGHATLYWYQQILGQGPKLLIQFQNNGVVDDSQLPKDRFSAERLKGVDSTLKIQPAKLEDSAVYLCASSPNREYTQYFGPGTRLTVL.

J is TRBJ1-5 and V is TRBV7-6; TRBD1 matches 7 bases. Germline CDR1 SGHVS, CDR2 FNYEAQ. J gave up 9 bases and V 6 bases, and 8 bases lay outside the gene matches. This CDR3 has 13 amino acids. The DNA of the CDR3 is TGTGCCAGCAGTAGGGACAGCTTAAGGCCCCAGCATTTT. The encoded protein is CASSRDSLRPQHF. The whole variable domain, filled in from reference TRBV7-6 and TRBJ1-5, reads GAGVSQSPRYKVTKRGQDVALRCDPISGHVSLYWYRQALGQGPEFLTYFNYEAQQDKSGLPNDRFSAERPEGSISTLTIQRTEQRDSAMYRCASSRDSLRPQHFGDGTRLSIL.

In its sample, this clonotype was seen once. The V and J genes are TRBV10-2 and TRBJ1-2; TRBD1 might be the D (6 bases). Trimming removed 3 bases from V and 3 bases from J, with 8 bases in between. This CDR3 is 13 amino acids long. Germline CDR1 reads WSHSY; CDR2 reads SAAADI. DNA for the CDR3: TGCGCCAGCAGTGAACAGGGCGACTATGGCTACACCTTC. It codes for CASSEQGDYGYTF.

This rearrangement joins TRBV6-1 to TRBJ1-5; a possible D gene is TRBD1 (5 bases). CDR3 length: 16 residues. Looked up from germline, CDR1 is MNHNS and CDR2 is SASEGT. V lost 3 bases and J lost 2, with 14 bases in between. In nucleotides, the CDR3 is TGTGCCAGCAGTGACAGGGCAGGGTCCGGCAATCAGCCCCAGCATTTT. Translation: CASSDRAGSGNQPQHF.

Of note for this clonotype: The CDR3 carries no conserved terminal phenylalanine or tryptophan, so it likely arises from a read error. The chain employs TRBV4-1 and TRBJ1-1; 7 bases align to TRBD1. Germline V lookup: CDR1 MGHRA, CDR2 YSYEKL. V gave up 5 bases and J gave up 3 bases; unmatched junction bases: 9. CDR3 length: 15 residues. The CDR3, as DNA: TGCGCCAGCAGCTTTAGGACAGGATCGGACACTGAAGCTTTCCTT. Residues: CASSFRTGSDTEAFL.

The V and J genes are TRBV28 and TRBJ1-1; D unresolved. Germline assignment: CDR1 MDHEN and CDR2 SYDVKM. CDR3 size: 14 residues. V lost 1 base to trimming and J lost 5 bases, with 11 bases between them. The DNA of the CDR3 is TGTGCCAGCAGTTTATCTGTGAAGTGGACTGAAGCTTTCTTT. Protein: CASSLSVKWTEAFF.

V and J are TRBV12-3 or TRBV12-4 and TRBJ2-3; 13 positions match TRBD2. This CDR3 region has 15 residues. Unmatched junction bases numbered 4, after V lost 5 bases and J lost 5 bases. CDR3 sequence (DNA): TGTGCCAGCAGTCGACTAGCGGGGGGCAGAGATACGCAGTATTTT. Translation gives CASSRLAGGRDTQYF.

The chain uses TRBV5-4 and TRBJ1-2; 8 nucleotides agree with TRBD1. Trimming at V came to 0 bases and at J to 3 bases, leaving 4 bases not matched to a gene. The CDR3 contains 15 residues. Germline lookup yields CDR1 SGHNT and CDR2 YYREEE (reference sequence). The CDR3, as DNA: TGTGCCAGCAGCTTGGATTTGGGACAGGACTATGGCTACACCTTC. Amino acid sequence: CASSLDLGQDYGYTF. The full variable domain, completed using reference TRBV5-4 and TRBJ1-2, is ETGVTQSPTHLIKTRGQQVTLRCSSQSGHNTVSWYQQALGQGPQFIFQYYREEENGRGNFPPRFSGLQFPNYSSELNVNALELDDSALYLCASSLDLGQDYGYTFGSGTRLTVV.

This clonotype was seen a single time. The J gene is TRBJ2-5, the V gene TRBV11-2; D not resolved. Germline loops: CDR1 SGHAT, CDR2 FQNNGV. This CDR3 has 15 amino acids. V was clipped by 6 bases and J by 5 bases, with 19 bases between them. The CDR3 spells CASRKAQWSMETQYF. DNA of the CDR3: TGTGCCAGCAGAAAAGCCCAGTGGTCAATGGAGACCCAGTACTTC. Full variable domain (missing parts from reference TRBV11-2 and TRBJ2-5): EAGVAQSPRYKIIEKRQSVAFWCNPISGHATLYWYQQILGQGPKLLIQFQNNGVVDDSQLPKDRFSAERLKGVDSTLKIQPAKLEDSAVYLCASRKAQWSMETQYFGPGTRLLVL.

V usage is TRBV7-6 and J usage is TRBJ1-1; 7 bases map to TRBD1. The CDR3 is made up of 12 amino acids. V lost 5 bases and J lost 7; bases outside the gene matches: 4. Germline values: CDR1 SGHVS, CDR2 FNYEAQ. This CDR3 is CASSPGDSEAFF. CDR3 DNA sequence: TGTGCCAGCAGCCCGGGGGACAGTGAAGCTTTCTTT.

The chain uses TRBV12-3 or TRBV12-4 and TRBJ1-5; weak D call: TRBD1 (5 bases). Trimming took off 7 bases at V and 6 bases at J, with 19 bases between the two ends. The CDR3 contains 15 residues. The CDR3 sequence: CASTLGPGGFQPQHF. The CDR3 DNA is TGTGCCAGCACCCTCGGGCCGGGGGGGTTTCAGCCCCAGCATTTT.

This chain links TRBV19 with TRBJ2-5, with 7 bases matching TRBD1. V lost 5 bases, J lost 5 bases, and 11 bases stayed unmatched. Per the germline V gene, CDR1 is LNHDA and CDR2 is SQIVND (reference sequence). This CDR3 region has 15 residues. The CDR3 protein is CASSARQGPRETQYF. Written as DNA, the CDR3 is TGTGCCAGTAGTGCCCGACAGGGCCCTAGGGAGACCCAGTACTTC.

The V and J genes are TRBV24-1 and TRBJ1-6, with D maybe TRBD1 (6 bases). The length of the CDR3 is 12 residues. V was cut by 8 bases and J by 10 bases, with 11 bases left in between. The germline V gene has CDR1 KGHDR and CDR2 SFDVKD. CDR3 region: CATNRDPSPLHF. CDR3 DNA sequence: TGTGCCACCAACAGGGATCCCTCACCCCTCCACTTT.

The V and J genes are TRBV9 and TRBJ1-2; TRBD1 agrees at 7 bases. The CDR3 sequence is 15 residues long. Germline-derived CDR1 and CDR2 are SGDLS and YYNGEE. V trimming: 3 bases; J trimming: 2 bases; junction bases outside the gene matches: 7. The CDR3, as DNA: TGTGCCAGCAGCGCGGATCCCAGGGGGAACTATGGCTACACCTTC. Amino acids: CASSADPRGNYGYTF.

This clonotype was counted once. The rearrangement links TRBV7-8 to TRBJ2-1, with D possibly matching TRBD2 (6 bases). Trimming left V 5 bases short and J 2 bases short, with 19 bases between. The CDR3 runs 17 residues. Germline V gene lookup returns CDR1 SGHVS and CDR2 FQNEAQ. The CDR3 region has the DNA TGTGCCAGCAGCCCCTCCGCCGGGACTGAAACCTACAATGAGCAGTTCTTC. This translates into CASSPSAGTETYNEQFF.

This chain connects TRBV4-1 to TRBJ2-7, with D tentatively TRBD1 or TRBD2 (5 bases each). The CDR3 runs 14 residues. CDR1 MGHRA and CDR2 YSYEKL come from the germline V gene. The germline V and J ends were trimmed by 0 bases and 3 bases, with 9 bases remaining between them. This CDR3 is CASSQEEGIYEQYF. The CDR3 DNA sequence: TGCGCCAGCAGCCAAGAAGAGGGGATCTACGAGCAGTACTTC.

The chain combines TRBV11-1 with TRBJ2-3; D is tentatively TRBD1 or TRBD2 (6 bases each). V was trimmed by 5 bases and J by 6 bases, leaving 9 bases between them. The length of the CDR3 is 12 residues. The germline V gene encodes CDR1 SGHAT and CDR2 FQDESV (reference sequence). The CDR3, as DNA: TGTGCCAGCAGCCCGGGGGCGGATACGCAGTATTTT. This translates into CASSPGADTQYF.

The chain combines TRBV20-1 with TRBJ1-6; maybe TRBD1 (5 bases). The CDR3 totals 17 residues. Trimming shortened V by 0 bases and J by 0 bases, and 12 bases separated the two germline ends. Germline values: CDR1 DFQATT, CDR2 SNEGSKA (reference sequence). The CDR3: CSAREVDRSSYNSPLHF. DNA of the CDR3: TGCAGTGCTAGAGAAGTCGACAGAAGCTCCTATAATTCACCCCTCCACTTT.

The J gene is TRBJ2-2, the V gene TRBV7-9; D unresolved. Germline lookup yields CDR1 SEHNR and CDR2 FQNEAQ (reference sequence). There are 12 residues in the CDR3. V was cut by 4 bases and J by 0 bases, with 0 bases left in between. The CDR3 coding sequence is TGTGCCAGCAGCTCGAACACCGGGGAGCTGTTTTTT. Protein sequence: CASSSNTGELFF.

The gene calls are TRBV19 and TRBJ2-2; tentative D call: TRBD1 (5 bases). The germline gives CDR1 LNHDA, CDR2 SQIVND (reference sequence). CDR3 size: 13 residues. The V end lost 5 bases, the J end lost 10 bases, and 14 bases lay between the germline ends. The CDR3 here is CASSFSGISELFF. CDR3 coding DNA: TGTGCCAGTAGTTTTTCAGGGATTTCGGAGCTGTTTTTT. Filled out from reference TRBV19 and TRBJ2-2, the complete variable domain reads DGGITQSPKYLFRKEGQNVTLSCEQNLNHDAMYWYRQDPGQGLRLIYYSQIVNDFQKGDIAEGYSVSREKKESFPLTVTSAQKNPTAFYLCASSFSGISELFFGEGSRLTVL.

The chain has TRBV7-9 and TRBJ2-7, with D possibly being TRBD2 (6 bases). V shed 7 bases and J shed 4 bases, with 11 bases lying between them. The germline V gene has CDR1 SEHNR and CDR2 FQNEAQ (reference sequence). CDR3 size: 12 residues. This CDR3 reads CASTYGSYEQYF. The CDR3 DNA reads as TGTGCCAGCACCTACGGGAGTTACGAGCAGTACTTC.

The chain couples TRBV14 to TRBJ2-7; 7 bases are a match to TRBD1. CDR1 is SGHDN, CDR2 FVKESK, per germline. CDR3 size: 14 residues. Unmatched junction bases numbered 3, after V lost 0 bases and J lost 4 bases. The CDR3, as DNA: TGTGCCAGCAGCCAAGACCCCAGGGGGTACGAGCAGTACTTC. It translates to CASSQDPRGYEQYF.

This clonotype has more than one count but fewer than ten. The genes are TRBV14 and TRBJ1-6, with a weak D call TRBD1 (6 bases). CDR1 and CDR2 (germline): SGHDN, FVKESK. CDR3 length equals 16 residues. Deletions cut 1 base from V and 0 bases from J, with 7 bases between. CDR3 amino acids: CASSQGGGSYNSPLHF. DNA for the CDR3: TGTGCCAGCAGCCAAGGAGGGGGCTCCTATAATTCACCCCTCCACTTT.

This clonotype is a singleton in its sample. The J gene is TRBJ2-1, the V gene TRBV6-1; 8 nucleotides line up with TRBD1. Germline trimming cut 10 bases from V and 1 base from J; bases unmatched to any gene: 12. Germline loops: CDR1 MNHNS, CDR2 SASEGT. CDR3 length: 16 amino acids. This CDR3 is CANPSRDRGSYNEQFF. In DNA, the CDR3 is TGTGCCAACCCAAGTCGAGACAGGGGATCCTACAATGAGCAGTTCTTC.

V and J are TRBV7-2 and TRBJ2-2; 8 positions agree with TRBD1. J lost 5 bases, V lost 2 bases, and 4 bases had no gene match. This CDR3 region has 15 residues. Germline V CDR1 and CDR2: SGHTA, FQGNSA. The CDR3: CASSLRTGTTGELFF. In DNA, the CDR3 is TGTGCCAGCAGCTTAAGGACAGGGACGACCGGGGAGCTGTTTTTT.

V usage is TRBV5-1 and J usage is TRBJ2-7, with D possibly TRBD2 on 5 matching bases. Deletions cut 5 bases from V and 4 bases from J, with 22 bases between. Looked up from germline, CDR1 is SGHRS and CDR2 is YFSETQ. The CDR3 is made up of 16 amino acids. CDR3 bases: TGCGCCAGCAGTGCACTTACGACTATCATACCTTACGAGCAGTACTTC. Residues: CASSALTTIIPYEQYF.

The chain links TRBV7-3 to TRBJ2-3, with unresolved D. The CDR3 contains 14 residues. V dropped 2 bases and J dropped 0 bases, with 6 bases sitting between them. Germline V gene sequence: CDR1 SGHTA, CDR2 FQGTGA. CDR3 amino acids: CASSLVGSTDTQYF. The CDR3 DNA reads TGTGCCAGCAGCTTAGTCGGGAGCACAGATACGCAGTATTTT.

The rearrangement links TRBV12-3 or TRBV12-4 to TRBJ2-5; maybe TRBD2 (5 bases). The CDR3 has 14 amino acids. With 6 bases removed from V and 3 bases from J, the gap between germline ends came to 14 bases. CDR3 amino acids: CASRKRAREETQYF. CDR3 in DNA: TGTGCCAGCAGAAAGAGGGCTAGGGAAGAGACCCAGTACTTC.

The rearrangement links TRBV13 to TRBJ1-2; possible D gene TRBD1, 6 bases. V was trimmed by 5 bases and J by 4 bases, leaving 11 bases between them. The CDR3 is made up of 13 amino acids. Germline-derived CDR1 and CDR2 are PRHDT and FYEKMQ (reference sequence). CDR3 sequence: CASSQTGTYGYTF. As DNA, the CDR3 is TGTGCCAGCAGCCAAACAGGGACCTATGGCTACACCTTC.

J is TRBJ1-1 and V is TRBV29-1; no clear D gene. The CDR3 has 11 amino acids. Germline-derived CDR1 and CDR2 are SQVTM and ANQGSEA. V gave up 5 bases and J gave up 4 bases, with 8 bases separating them. The CDR3 coding sequence is TGCAGCGTTCTTGGGCCCACTGAAGCTTTCTTT. The encoded protein is CSVLGPTEAFF.

The chain couples TRBV19 to TRBJ1-2; no reliable D call. Trimming removed 6 bases from V and 4 bases from J, with 12 bases in between. Germline V gene data show CDR1 as LNHDA and CDR2 as SQIVND (reference sequence). The CDR3 spans 13 residues. CDR3 DNA: TGTGCCAGTAGCCCAGGCCGGATCTATGGCTACACCTTC. This sequence encodes CASSPGRIYGYTF.